This passage covers 5 T cell receptor beta chains from one sample sequenced in a study of T-cell memory formation after mild COVID-19. TCRdb re-called the 5' RACE reads through MiXCR, storing one row per CDR3 protein. Among approximately 430,000 distinct CDR3 sequences, about 25% were seen once, and the ten largest hold approximately 14%. The sample was PBMCs or a T cell subset sorted from them (not recorded which). These receptors originate from an adult woman who had mild COVID-19 (a few samples of this study predate the infection). Cell type and time point are not known.

The CDR3 protein is CASTLEGYGYNEQFF. CDR3 nucleotides: TGTGCCAGCACCCTGGAGGGGTATGGTTACAATGAGCAGTTCTTC. The chain is built from TRBV12-3 or TRBV12-4 and TRBJ2-1; D might be TRBD2 (6 bases). The CDR3 totals 15 residues. Trimming shortened V by 7 bases and J by 4 bases, and 17 bases separated the two germline ends.

This clonotype was detected a few times. The chain carries TRBV5-1 and TRBJ2-3; the D is unclear. CDR3 size: 15 residues. Between the trimmed V and J ends, which lost 2 bases and 0 bases, there was a span of 10 bases. Germline CDR1 SGHRS, CDR2 YFSETQ. CDR3: CASSFFSASTDTQYF. For the CDR3, the DNA is TGCGCCAGCAGCTTTTTTTCGGCTAGCACAGATACGCAGTATTTT.

This clonotype came up a few times. This chain links TRBV5-1 with TRBJ1-1; D is unresolved. V was shortened by 4 bases and J by 5 bases, with 9 bases between the two germline ends. The germline CDR1 and CDR2 sequences are SGHRS and YFSETQ. There are 12 residues in the CDR3. Here the CDR3 reads CASSAGGTEAFF. The CDR3 DNA reads as TGCGCCAGCAGCGCGGGAGGTACTGAAGCTTTCTTT.

This rearrangement joins TRBV7-6 to TRBJ2-5; D remains ambiguous. The germline V gene encodes CDR1 SGHVS and CDR2 FNYEAQ. This CDR3 has 13 residues. The V end lost 2 bases, the J end lost 7 bases, and 11 bases lay between the germline ends. The CDR3 DNA reads as TGTGCCAGCAGCTTATACGGACCGGGGACCCAGTACTTC. Its translation: CASSLYGPGTQYF.

This clonotype was found a few times. The chain combines TRBV5-4 with TRBJ1-1; possible D gene TRBD1, 6 bases. The length of the CDR3 is 12 residues. Germline CDR1 reads SGHNT; CDR2 reads YYREEE (reference sequence). Deletions cut 8 bases from V and 3 bases from J, with 11 bases between. CDR3 sequence: CASRGYDTEAFF. CDR3 sequence (DNA): TGTGCCAGTAGGGGGTACGACACTGAAGCTTTCTTT.